Presented here are 9 T cell receptor beta chains from one specimen sequenced in a study of shared clonotypes between healthy human individuals. Assay: immunoSEQ multiplex PCR; the TCRdb copy retains only in-frame clones and omits some. The table has approximately 2,200,000 clones, about 92% seen once; the top ten hold 1.7%. CD8 cells regarded as naive lacked CD45RO, were positively chosen for CCR7, and omitted terminally differentiated effector memory CD45RA+ cells. Specimen: naive CD8+ T cells from PBMCs. These receptors were collected from a man between 18 and 29 years old in good health. Some clones in this sample may be carry-over from other donors' samples.

The rearrangement uses TRBV21-1 and TRBJ1-1; the D segment call TRBD1 is taken from the table without a DNA check. TRBV21-1 is shown as a pseudogene. This CDR3 comprises 15 residues. CDR3 sequence reads: CASSKVTSMGSEAFF. As DNA, the CDR3 is TGTGCCAGCAGCAAAGTCACGTCGATGGGCTCTGAAGCTTTCTTT.

V usage is TRBV21-1 and J usage is TRBJ2-7; the table calls TRBD2, which could not be checked here. TRBV21-1 is an annotated pseudogene. This CDR3 is 12 amino acids long. The CDR3 here is CASSKIIREQYF. The CDR3 DNA follows: TGTGCCAGCAGCAAAATTATTCGCGAGCAGTACTTC.

The V call is TRBV6-5, the J call TRBJ2-7; the D gene is possibly TRBD1 (6 bases). V lost 0 bases and J lost 3, with 15 bases in between. This CDR3 contains 16 residues. Germline assignment: CDR1 MNHEY and CDR2 SVGAGI. The CDR3 nucleotides are TGTGCCAGCAGTTACTCGGCCTGGGACACTAACTACGAGCAGTACTTC. Its translation: CASSYSAWDTNYEQYF.

This sequence joins TRBV19 and TRBJ2-6; tentatively, D is TRBD1 or TRBD2 (5 bases each). Germline lookup yields CDR1 LNHDA and CDR2 SQIVND (reference sequence). V lost 5 bases, J lost 4 bases, and 9 bases lay in between. This CDR3 region has 14 residues. CDR3 sequence reads: CASSEGDGANVLTF. The DNA of the CDR3 is TGTGCCAGTAGTGAAGGGGACGGGGCCAACGTCCTGACTTTC.

Written as DNA, the CDR3 is TGTGCCAGCAGTGACTCAGAACTGATCGCGCAGTTCTTC. Protein product: CASSDSELIAQFF. V is TRBV2 and J is TRBJ2-1; D remains ambiguous. The CDR3 runs 13 residues. The V end lost 3 bases, the J end lost 12 bases, and 15 bases lay between the germline ends. CDR1 is SNHLY and CDR2 is FYNNEI in the germline V gene.

The CDR3 spells CASSGENLTGTGNTIYF. CDR3 nucleotide sequence: TGCGCCAGCAGCGGGGAGAATTTAACAGGGACTGGAAACACCATATATTTT. The chain couples TRBV10-1 to TRBJ1-3; maybe TRBD1 (6 bases). The ends were cut back, 6 bases at V and 2 bases at J, with 20 bases in the middle. The CDR3 runs to 17 residues. Looked up from germline, CDR1 is WNHNN and CDR2 is SYGVQD (reference sequence).

The chain couples TRBV7-6 to TRBJ2-1; a possible D gene is TRBD2 (6 bases). The CDR3 consists of 15 residues. Germline V gives CDR1 SGHVS, CDR2 FNYEAQ. Trimming cost V 1 base and J 8 bases, with 15 bases left between them. In nucleotides, the CDR3 is TGTGCCAGCAGCTTAGTCGCGGGAAACCGGGATGAGCAGTTCTTC. It is translated as CASSLVAGNRDEQFF. Full variable domain (remainder filled in from reference TRBV7-6 and TRBJ2-1): GAGVSQSPRYKVTKRGQDVALRCDPISGHVSLYWYRQALGQGPEFLTYFNYEAQQDKSGLPNDRFSAERPEGSISTLTIQRTEQRDSAMYRCASSLVAGNRDEQFFGPGTRLTVL.

The CDR3 loop reads CASSSWLAGKETQYF. The CDR3 DNA follows: TGTGCCAGTAGTTCTTGGCTAGCGGGAAAGGAGACCCAGTACTTC. The chain employs TRBV19 and TRBJ2-5; 9 nucleotides agree with TRBD2. Germline lookup yields CDR1 LNHDA and CDR2 SQIVND (reference sequence). The V segment lost 5 bases and the J segment 5 bases; nucleotides outside the gene matches: 9. The CDR3 has 15 amino acids.

The chain is built from TRBV27 and TRBJ2-7, with D possibly TRBD1 on 6 matching bases. This CDR3 has 14 amino acids. Trimming stripped 5 bases from V and 3 bases from J, with 14 bases between. Germline values: CDR1 MNHEY, CDR2 SMNVEV (reference sequence). The CDR3 protein is CASSTGPTLYEQYF. For the CDR3, the DNA is TGTGCCAGCAGTACAGGGCCTACCCTCTACGAGCAGTACTTC.